Below are 16 T cell receptor beta chains sequenced from a single sample in a study of blood T cells in healthy people across ages. Together with a sample-barcoded 5' primer, a J-beta primer mix was included in a second PCR lasting roughly 7 to 11 cycles. Via MiXCR, TCRdb re-called the 5' RACE reads, giving one row per CDR3 protein. Counted here are fewer than 1 million distinct CDR3 sequences, 40% to 50% occurring once; the ten biggest clones make up 15% to 25%. What was sequenced was blood. The source is a man between 60 and 70 years old in good health.

The V call is TRBV6-2 or TRBV6-3, the J call TRBJ2-3, with TRBD2 matching 7 bases. CDR1 is MNHEY and CDR2 is SVGEGT in the germline V gene. The CDR3 totals 17 residues. The V and J ends lost 6 bases and 5 bases, in that order; junction bases with no gene match: 17. The DNA of the CDR3 is TGTGCCAGCAGAACGATGCTGATAGAGGGAGGGAGAGATACGCAGTATTTT. This translates into CASRTMLIEGGRDTQYF.

This chain links TRBV6-1 with TRBJ2-5; D gene ambiguous. The J call may be in error: the DNA end matches TRBJ2-7 better. Germline V gene lookup returns CDR1 MNHNS and CDR2 SASEGT. The CDR3 loop spans 13 amino acids. For the CDR3, the DNA is TGTGCCAGCAGTGAAGGTAGAGACTACGAGCAGTACTTC. It encodes CASSEGRDYEQYF.

This clonotype was seen only a few times. The J gene is TRBJ1-2, the V gene TRBV20-1; possible D gene TRBD1, 6 bases. Looked up from germline, CDR1 is DFQATT and CDR2 is SNEGSKA (reference sequence). V was shortened by 3 bases and J by 6 bases, with 11 bases between the two germline ends. There are 12 residues in the CDR3. CDR3 region: CSARGGADGYTF. CDR3 in DNA: TGCAGTGCTAGGGGGGGGGCGGATGGCTACACCTTC.

This sequence joins TRBV5-1 and TRBJ1-1; 10 bases fit TRBD1. The germline V gene has CDR1 SGHRS and CDR2 YFSETQ. V trimming: 7 bases; J trimming: 0 bases; junction bases outside the gene matches: 3. This CDR3 spans 14 amino acids. CDR3 loop: CASGTGEMNTEAFF. Here the CDR3 DNA reads TGCGCCAGCGGGACAGGGGAAATGAACACTGAAGCTTTCTTT.

There are a few counts of this clonotype. The chain links TRBV7-8 to TRBJ2-7; TRBD1 aligns across 10 bases. The CDR3 contains 16 residues. From germline, CDR1 is SGHVS and CDR2 FQNEAQ. Germline trimming cut 1 base from V and 6 bases from J; bases unmatched to any gene: 9. The CDR3 DNA is TGTGCCAGCAGCTTAGAGACAGGGGGCGCGAAACTCGAGCAGTACTTC. Its protein product is CASSLETGGAKLEQYF. The full variable domain, completed using reference TRBV7-8 and TRBJ2-7, is GAGVSQSPRYKVAKRGQDVALRCDPISGHVSLFWYQQALGQGPEFLTYFQNEAQLDKSGLPSDRFFAERPEGSVSTLKIQRTQQEDSAVYLCASSLETGGAKLEQYFGPGTRLTVT.

The chain employs TRBV28 and TRBJ2-1; D might be TRBD2 (6 bases). The V end was cut by 5 bases, the J end by 13 bases, with 24 bases between. This CDR3 comprises 15 residues. CDR1 MDHEN and CDR2 SYDVKM come from the germline V gene. CDR3 in amino acids: CASSGRGLPKETQFF. CDR3 bases: TGTGCCAGCAGTGGAAGGGGACTTCCTAAAGAGACCCAGTTCTTC.

The chain joins TRBV30 to TRBJ1-2, with 7 bases fitting TRBD1. The germline CDR1 and CDR2 sequences are GTSNPN and SVGIG (reference sequence). J gave up 7 bases and V 5 bases, and 7 bases lay outside the gene matches. The CDR3 runs to 12 residues. The CDR3 sequence: CAWGDRVGGYTF. The CDR3 DNA follows: TGTGCCTGGGGCGACAGGGTCGGTGGCTACACCTTC.

This clonotype was observed once. V and J are TRBV11-2 and TRBJ2-3; D remains unclear. The CDR3 runs to 13 residues. Germline V CDR1 and CDR2: SGHAT, FQNNGV. V was clipped by 1 base and J by 14 bases, with 16 bases between them. The CDR3 region is CASSLAGSRYAYF. The CDR3 DNA sequence: TGTGCCAGCAGCTTAGCCGGGTCCAGATACGCGTATTTT.

As to this clonotype: A read error may account for a junction end that differs from germline. The chain uses TRBV7-8 and TRBJ2-1, with TRBD2 identical over 8 bases. This CDR3 is built from 15 residues. Germline CDR1 is SGHVS and CDR2 is FQNEAQ. The CDR3 coding sequence is TGTTCCAGCAGCTTAGGCTCTAGCGGGCTGGGTGAGCAGTTCTTC. Translated: CSSSLGSSGLGEQFF.

The chain carries TRBV27 and TRBJ1-4, with TRBD1 identical over 7 bases. Germline V gives CDR1 MNHEY, CDR2 SMNVEV (reference sequence). V lost 6 bases to trimming and J lost 7 bases; unmatched junction nucleotides: 5. The CDR3 extends over 13 amino acids. The CDR3 coding sequence is TGTGCCAGCAGCGACAGGGCTTCTGAAAAACTGTTTTTT. Residues: CASSDRASEKLFF.

This clonotype has just a few counts. This chain joins TRBV5-1 and TRBJ1-1; D uncertain. Germline CDR1 and CDR2: SGHRS and YFSETQ. CDR3 length: 15 amino acids. The V end lost 1 base, the J end lost 1 base, and 11 bases lay between the germline ends. DNA of the CDR3: TGCGCCAGCAGCTTGTTGGCACAGACGAACACTGAAGCTTTCTTT. Its protein product is CASSLLAQTNTEAFF.

The sample holds a few counts of this clonotype. The chain is built from TRBV28 and TRBJ1-6; D is unresolved. The V gene lost 5 bases and the J gene lost 8 bases, with 7 bases spanning the gap. This CDR3 is built from 12 residues. Per the germline V gene, CDR1 is MDHEN and CDR2 is SYDVKM. This chain's CDR3 is CASSPRDSPLHF. CDR3 nucleotide sequence: TGTGCCAGCAGTCCCCGGGATTCACCCCTCCACTTT.

This clonotype has only a few counts. This sequence joins TRBV20-1 and TRBJ1-5, with TRBD1 as a possible D gene (5 bases). The CDR3 runs 14 residues. CDR1 is DFQATT, CDR2 SNEGSKA, per germline (reference sequence). Trimming cost V 0 bases and J 2 bases, with 8 bases left between them. The CDR3 protein is CSARDRRGNQPQHF. As DNA, the CDR3 is TGCAGTGCTAGAGATCGCAGGGGCAATCAGCCCCAGCATTTT.

Turning to this clonotype: At one boundary the junction diverges from the germline segment, which might be a read error. The chain employs TRBV29-1 and TRBJ2-3, with D perhaps being TRBD1 or TRBD2 (5 bases each). The CDR3 consists of 15 residues. The germline gives CDR1 SQVTM, CDR2 ANQGSEA. The CDR3 nucleotides are TGCAGCGTTGAGGACCGGGACGCGCGAACAGATGCGCAGTATTTT. It codes for CSVEDRDARTDAQYF.

Comments on this clonotype: The junction departs from the called germline gene at one end, perhaps through a read error. The chain uses TRBV7-9 and TRBJ2-5; tentative D call: TRBD2 (6 bases). The CDR3 has 13 residues. Germline V gene lookup returns CDR1 SEHNR and CDR2 FQNEAQ (reference sequence). CDR3 protein: CASRLAVQETQYF. The CDR3 DNA reads TGTGCCAGCAGATTAGCGGTTCAAGAGACCCAGTACTTC.

The rearrangement joins TRBV4-1 to TRBJ2-4; 8 bases agree with TRBD1. The DNA matches TRBJ2-7 better at its end, which makes the J call doubtful. CDR3 length equals 17 residues. Per germline, CDR1 MGHRA and CDR2 YSYEKL. The CDR3 DNA reads as TGCGCCAGCAGCCAAGAGCTTCAGCAGGGGGCCACCTACGAGCAGTACTTC. Translation: CASSQELQQGATYEQYF.